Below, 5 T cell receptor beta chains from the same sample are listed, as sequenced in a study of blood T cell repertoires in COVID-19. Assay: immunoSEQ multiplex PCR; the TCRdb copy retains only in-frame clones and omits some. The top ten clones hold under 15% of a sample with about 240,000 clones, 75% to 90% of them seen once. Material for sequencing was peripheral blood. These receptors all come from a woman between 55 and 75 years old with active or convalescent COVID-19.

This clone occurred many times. CDR3 region: CSVTRTQGETQYF. The CDR3 DNA sequence: TGCAGCGTTACCCGGACCCAGGGAGAGACCCAGTACTTC. V gene TRBV29-1 combines with J gene TRBJ2-5, with D perhaps matching TRBD1 (5 bases). CDR3 length: 13 amino acids. Trimming left V 5 bases short and J 4 bases short, with 14 bases between. Per germline, CDR1 SQVTM and CDR2 ANQGSEA.

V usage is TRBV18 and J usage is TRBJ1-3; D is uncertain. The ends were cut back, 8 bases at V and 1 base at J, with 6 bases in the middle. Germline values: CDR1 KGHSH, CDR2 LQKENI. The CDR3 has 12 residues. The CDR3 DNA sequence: TGTGCCAGCCAACAGTCTGGAAACACCATATATTTT. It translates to CASQQSGNTIYF.

The CDR3 loop reads CSVEAGVTETQYF. CDR3 DNA: TGCAGCGTTGAAGCGGGGGTGACAGAGACCCAGTACTTC. The gene calls are TRBV29-1 and TRBJ2-5, with TRBD2 as a possible D gene (6 bases). Between the trimmed V and J ends, which lost 1 base and 4 bases, there was a span of 10 bases. This CDR3 contains 13 residues. Germline lookup yields CDR1 SQVTM and CDR2 ANQGSEA.

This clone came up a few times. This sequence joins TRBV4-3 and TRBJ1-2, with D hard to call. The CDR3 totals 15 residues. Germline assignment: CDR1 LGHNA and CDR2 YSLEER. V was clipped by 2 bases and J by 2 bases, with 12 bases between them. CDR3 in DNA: TGCGCCAGCAGCCAACCGGACCGGGGAAACTATGGCTACACCTTC. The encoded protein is CASSQPDRGNYGYTF.

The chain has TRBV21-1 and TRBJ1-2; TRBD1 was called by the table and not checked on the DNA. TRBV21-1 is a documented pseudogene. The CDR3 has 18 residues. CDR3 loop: CASSKVKFATGWNYGYTF. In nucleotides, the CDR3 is TGTGCCAGCAGCAAAGTAAAGTTCGCGACAGGGTGGAACTATGGCTACACCTTC.